This T cell receptor beta chain is drawn from a study of OX40 agonist ivuxolimab in advanced cancers. On the study more broadly: Partial responses were observed in three patients, of whom one had hepatocellular carcinoma and two had cutaneous melanoma.

Libraries were prepared by immunoSEQ multiplex PCR; TCRdb keeps only in-frame clonotypes and omits some of them. The sample yields some 99,000 clones, less than 95% seen once. Looked up from germline, CDR1 is SGHNT and CDR2 is YYREEE (reference sequence). The CDR3 loop spans 13 amino acids. V was clipped by 4 bases and J by 5 bases, with 12 bases between them. The V and J genes are TRBV5-4 and TRBJ1-2; perhaps TRBD1 as D (5 bases). Sequences were derived from CD4+ or CD8+ T cells sorted from blood, sampled in a trial of the OX40 agonist ivuxolimab. The TCR comes from an adult with an advanced solid tumor such as melanoma, head and neck, liver or kidney cancer. This CDR3 reads CASSLDSDYGYTF. The CDR3 coding sequence is TGTGCCAGCAGCCTTGACAGCGATTATGGCTACACCTTC.